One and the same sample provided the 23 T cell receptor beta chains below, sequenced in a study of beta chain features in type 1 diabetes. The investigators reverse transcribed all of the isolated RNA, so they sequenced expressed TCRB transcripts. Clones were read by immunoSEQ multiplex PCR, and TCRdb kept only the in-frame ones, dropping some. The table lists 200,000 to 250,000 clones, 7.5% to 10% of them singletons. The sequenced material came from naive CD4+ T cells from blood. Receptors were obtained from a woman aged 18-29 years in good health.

The CDR3: CASSLLQRKAAFF. CDR3 bases: TGTGCCAGCAGTTTACTACAAAGAAAAGCGGCTTTCTTT. The chain carries TRBV28 and TRBJ1-1; D is undetermined. The CDR3 sequence is 13 residues long. The germline V gene encodes CDR1 MDHEN and CDR2 SYDVKM. V dropped 2 bases and J dropped 11 bases, with 15 bases sitting between them.

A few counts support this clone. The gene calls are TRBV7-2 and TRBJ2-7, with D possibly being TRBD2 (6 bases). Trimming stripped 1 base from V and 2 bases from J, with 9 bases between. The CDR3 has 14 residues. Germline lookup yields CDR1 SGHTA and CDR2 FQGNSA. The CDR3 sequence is CASSLVPGAYEQYF. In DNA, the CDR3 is TGTGCCAGCAGCTTAGTCCCGGGGGCCTACGAGCAGTACTTC. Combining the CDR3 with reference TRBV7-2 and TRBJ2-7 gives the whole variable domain GAGVSQSPSNKVTEKGKDVELRCDPISGHTALYWYRQSLGQGLEFLIYFQGNSAPDKSGLPSDRFSAERTGGSVSTLTIQRTQQEDSAVYLCASSLVPGAYEQYFGPGTRLTVT.

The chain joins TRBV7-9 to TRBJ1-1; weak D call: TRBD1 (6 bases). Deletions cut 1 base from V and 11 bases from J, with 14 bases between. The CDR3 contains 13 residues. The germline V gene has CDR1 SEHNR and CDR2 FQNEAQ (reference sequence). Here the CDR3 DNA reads TGTGCCAGCAGCTTAGGGACAGCGGGGGAGGCTTTCTTT. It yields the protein CASSLGTAGEAFF.

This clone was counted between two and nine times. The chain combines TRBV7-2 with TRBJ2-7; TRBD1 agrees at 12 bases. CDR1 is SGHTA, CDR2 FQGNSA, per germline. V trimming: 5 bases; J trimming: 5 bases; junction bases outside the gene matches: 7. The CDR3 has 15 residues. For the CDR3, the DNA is TGTGCCAGCAGCCTGCAGGGGACAGGGGGCCACGAGCAGTACTTC. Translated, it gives CASSLQGTGGHEQYF.

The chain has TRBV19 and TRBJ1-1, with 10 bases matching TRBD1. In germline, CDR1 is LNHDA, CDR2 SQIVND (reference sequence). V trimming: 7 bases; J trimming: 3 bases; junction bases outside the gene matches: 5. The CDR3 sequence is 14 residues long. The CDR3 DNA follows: TGTGCCAGTAATCGACAGGGGGCCCACACTGAAGCTTTCTTT. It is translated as CASNRQGAHTEAFF.

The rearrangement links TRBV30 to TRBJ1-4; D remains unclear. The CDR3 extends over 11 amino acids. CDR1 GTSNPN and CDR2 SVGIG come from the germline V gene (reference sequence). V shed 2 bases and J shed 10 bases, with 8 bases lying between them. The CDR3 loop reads CAWSTQLKLFF. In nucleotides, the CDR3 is TGTGCCTGGAGTACACAGTTAAAACTGTTTTTT.

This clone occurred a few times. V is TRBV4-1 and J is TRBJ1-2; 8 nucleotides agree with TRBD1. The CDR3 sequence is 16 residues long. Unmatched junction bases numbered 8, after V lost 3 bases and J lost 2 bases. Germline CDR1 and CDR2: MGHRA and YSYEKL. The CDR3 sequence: CASSHPPGGGNYGYTF. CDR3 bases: TGCGCCAGCAGCCACCCCCCAGGGGGCGGGAACTATGGCTACACCTTC.

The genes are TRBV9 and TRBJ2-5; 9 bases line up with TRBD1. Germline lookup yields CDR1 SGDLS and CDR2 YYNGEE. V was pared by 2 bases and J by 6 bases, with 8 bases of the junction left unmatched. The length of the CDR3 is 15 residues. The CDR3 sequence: CASSVGGQGSQTQYF. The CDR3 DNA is TGTGCCAGCAGCGTCGGTGGACAGGGGAGTCAGACCCAGTACTTC. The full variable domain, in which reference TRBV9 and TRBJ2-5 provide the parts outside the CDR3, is DSGVTQTPKHLITATGQRVTLRCSPRSGDLSVYWYQQSLDQGLQFLIQYYNGEERAKGNILERFSAQQFPDLHSELNLSSLELGDSALYFCASSVGGQGSQTQYFGPGTRLLVL.

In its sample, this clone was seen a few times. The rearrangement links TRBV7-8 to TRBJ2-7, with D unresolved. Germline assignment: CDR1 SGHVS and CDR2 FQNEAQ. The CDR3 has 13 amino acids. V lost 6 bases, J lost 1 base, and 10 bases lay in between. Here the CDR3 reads CASRMNSSYEQYF. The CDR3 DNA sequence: TGTGCCAGCAGGATGAACAGTTCCTACGAGCAGTACTTC.

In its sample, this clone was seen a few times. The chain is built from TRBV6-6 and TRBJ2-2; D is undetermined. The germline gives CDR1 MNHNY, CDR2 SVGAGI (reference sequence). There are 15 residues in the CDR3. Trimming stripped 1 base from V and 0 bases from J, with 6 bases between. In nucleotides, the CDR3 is TGTGCCAGCAGTTACTTACGGGCGAACACCGGGGAGCTGTTTTTT. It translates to CASSYLRANTGELFF.

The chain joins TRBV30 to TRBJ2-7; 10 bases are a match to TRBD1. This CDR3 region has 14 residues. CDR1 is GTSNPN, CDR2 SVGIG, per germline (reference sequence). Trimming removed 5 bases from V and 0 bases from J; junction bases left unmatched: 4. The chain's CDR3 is CAWAWTGGSYEQYF. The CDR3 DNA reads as TGTGCCTGGGCCTGGACAGGGGGCTCCTACGAGCAGTACTTC.

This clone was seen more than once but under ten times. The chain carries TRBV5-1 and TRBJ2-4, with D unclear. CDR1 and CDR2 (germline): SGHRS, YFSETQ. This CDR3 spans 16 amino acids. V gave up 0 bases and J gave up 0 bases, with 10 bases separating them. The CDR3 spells CASSLGITLAKNIQYF. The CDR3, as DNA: TGCGCCAGCAGCTTGGGCATAACTTTAGCCAAAAACATTCAGTACTTC. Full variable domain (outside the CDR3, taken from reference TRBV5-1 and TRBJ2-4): KAGVTQTPRYLIKTRGQQVTLSCSPISGHRSVSWYQQTPGQGLQFLFEYFSETQRNKGNFPGRFSGRQFSNSRSEMNVSTLELGDSALYLCASSLGITLAKNIQYFGAGTRLSVL.

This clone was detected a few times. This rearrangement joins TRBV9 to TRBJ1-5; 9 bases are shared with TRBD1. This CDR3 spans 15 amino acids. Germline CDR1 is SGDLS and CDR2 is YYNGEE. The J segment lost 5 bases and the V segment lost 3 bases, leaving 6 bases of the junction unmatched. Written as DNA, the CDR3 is TGTGCCAGCAGCGCGACAGGGGGGGAAGATCAGCCCCAGCATTTT. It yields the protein CASSATGGEDQPQHF.

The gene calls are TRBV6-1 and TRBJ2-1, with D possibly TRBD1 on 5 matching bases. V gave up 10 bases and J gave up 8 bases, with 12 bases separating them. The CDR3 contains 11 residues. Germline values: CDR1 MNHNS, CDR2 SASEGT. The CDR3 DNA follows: TGTGCCACGACAGTTACGGATGAGCAGTTCTTC. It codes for CATTVTDEQFF.

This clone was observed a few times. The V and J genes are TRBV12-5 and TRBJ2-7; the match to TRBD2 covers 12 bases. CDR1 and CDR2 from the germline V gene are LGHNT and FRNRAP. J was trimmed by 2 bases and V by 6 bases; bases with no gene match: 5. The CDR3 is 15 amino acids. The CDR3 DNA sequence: TGTGCTAGTGGCCTTGCTAGCGGGGGGGCCTACGAGCAGTACTTC. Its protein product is CASGLASGGAYEQYF.

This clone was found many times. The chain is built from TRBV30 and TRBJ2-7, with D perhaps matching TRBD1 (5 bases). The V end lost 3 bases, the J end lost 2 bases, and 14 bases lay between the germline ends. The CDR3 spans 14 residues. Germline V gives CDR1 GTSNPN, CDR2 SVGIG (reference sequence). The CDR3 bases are TGTGCCTGGAGGCAGGGCAGGAGACCCTACGAGCAGTACTTC. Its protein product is CAWRQGRRPYEQYF. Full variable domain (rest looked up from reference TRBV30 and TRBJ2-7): SQTIHQWPATLVQPVGSPLSLECTVEGTSNPNLYWYRQAAGRGLQLLFYSVGIGQISSEVPQNLSASRPQDRQFILSSKKLLLSDSGFYLCAWRQGRRPYEQYFGPGTRLTVT.

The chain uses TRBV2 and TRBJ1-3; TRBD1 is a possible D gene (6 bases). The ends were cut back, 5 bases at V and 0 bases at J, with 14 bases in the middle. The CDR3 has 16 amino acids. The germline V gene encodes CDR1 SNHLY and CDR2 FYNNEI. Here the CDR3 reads CASSWGRGSSGNTIYF. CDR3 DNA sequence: TGTGCCAGCAGTTGGGGGCGAGGGTCCTCTGGAAACACCATATATTTT.

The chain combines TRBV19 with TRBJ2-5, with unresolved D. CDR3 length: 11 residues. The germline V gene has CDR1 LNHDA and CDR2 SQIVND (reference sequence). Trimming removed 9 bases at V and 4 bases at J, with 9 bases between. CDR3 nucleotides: TGTGCCAGCGGAGCTGCAGAGACCCAGTACTTC. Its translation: CASGAAETQYF.

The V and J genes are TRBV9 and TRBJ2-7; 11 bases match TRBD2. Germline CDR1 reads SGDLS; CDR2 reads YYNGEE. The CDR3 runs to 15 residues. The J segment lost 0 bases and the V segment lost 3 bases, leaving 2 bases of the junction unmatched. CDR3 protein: CASSEGLAGSYEQYF. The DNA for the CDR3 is TGTGCCAGCAGCGAAGGACTAGCGGGCTCCTACGAGCAGTACTTC. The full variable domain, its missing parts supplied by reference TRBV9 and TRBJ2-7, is DSGVTQTPKHLITATGQRVTLRCSPRSGDLSVYWYQQSLDQGLQFLIQYYNGEERAKGNILERFSAQQFPDLHSELNLSSLELGDSALYFCASSEGLAGSYEQYFGPGTRLTVT.

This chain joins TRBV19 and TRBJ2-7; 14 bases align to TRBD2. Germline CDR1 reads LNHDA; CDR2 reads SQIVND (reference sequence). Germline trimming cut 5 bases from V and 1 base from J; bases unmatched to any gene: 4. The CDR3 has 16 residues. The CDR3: CASSRGLAGDSYEQYF. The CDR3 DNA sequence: TGTGCCAGTAGTCGGGGACTAGCGGGGGATTCCTACGAGCAGTACTTC.

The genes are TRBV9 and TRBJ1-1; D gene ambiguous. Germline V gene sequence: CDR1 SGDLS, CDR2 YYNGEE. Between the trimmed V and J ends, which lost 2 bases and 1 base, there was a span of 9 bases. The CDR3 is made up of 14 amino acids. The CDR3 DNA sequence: TGTGCCAGCAGCGTTGAAAGACAGAACACTGAAGCTTTCTTT. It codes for CASSVERQNTEAFF. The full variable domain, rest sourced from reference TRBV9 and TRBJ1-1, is DSGVTQTPKHLITATGQRVTLRCSPRSGDLSVYWYQQSLDQGLQFLIQYYNGEERAKGNILERFSAQQFPDLHSELNLSSLELGDSALYFCASSVERQNTEAFFGQGTRLTVV.

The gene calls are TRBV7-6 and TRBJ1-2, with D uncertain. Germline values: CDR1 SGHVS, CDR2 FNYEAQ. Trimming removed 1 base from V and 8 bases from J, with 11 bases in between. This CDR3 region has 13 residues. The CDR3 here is CASSLGRSLGYTF. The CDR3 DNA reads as TGTGCCAGCAGCTTAGGCAGGTCTTTGGGCTACACCTTC.

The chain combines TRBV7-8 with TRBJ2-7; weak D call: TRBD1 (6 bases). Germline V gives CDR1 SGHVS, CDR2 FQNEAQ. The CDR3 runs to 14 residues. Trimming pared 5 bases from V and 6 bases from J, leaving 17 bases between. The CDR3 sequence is CASSPLGAPTEQYF. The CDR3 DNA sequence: TGTGCCAGCAGCCCCTTGGGGGCGCCCACCGAGCAGTACTTC. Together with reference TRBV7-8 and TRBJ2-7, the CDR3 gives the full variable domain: GAGVSQSPRYKVAKRGQDVALRCDPISGHVSLFWYQQALGQGPEFLTYFQNEAQLDKSGLPSDRFFAERPEGSVSTLKIQRTQQEDSAVYLCASSPLGAPTEQYFGPGTRLTVT.